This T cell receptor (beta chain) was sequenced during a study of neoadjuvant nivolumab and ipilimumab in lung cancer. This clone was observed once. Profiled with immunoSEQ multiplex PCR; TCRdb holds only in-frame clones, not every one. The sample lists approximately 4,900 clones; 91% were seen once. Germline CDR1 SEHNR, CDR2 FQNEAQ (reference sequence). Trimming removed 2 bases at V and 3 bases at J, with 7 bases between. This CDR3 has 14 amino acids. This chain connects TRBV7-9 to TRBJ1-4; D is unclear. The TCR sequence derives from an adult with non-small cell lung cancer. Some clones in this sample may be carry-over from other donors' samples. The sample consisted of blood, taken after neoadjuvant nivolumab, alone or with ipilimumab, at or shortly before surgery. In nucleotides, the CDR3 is TGTGCCAGCAGCTTAAAAACCTCTAATGAAAAACTGTTTTTT. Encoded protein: CASSLKTSNEKLFF.